The clone carrying this T cell receptor beta chain was counted only a few times. The antigen is not known. Given a much more abundant clone one base away, this may be a read error. This specimen belongs to a study of CD8+CD57+ T cells in acquired aplastic anemia. At the level of the study: DNA per sorted CD4+ or CD8+ sample ranged about 0.17 to 27.4 ug, averaging about 2.9 ug. Regarding the study as a whole: Patients and controls had in common 25 to 30 CD8+ CDR3 sequences.

The CDR3 has 15 amino acids. The V gene's germline CDR1 is SGDLS and CDR2 YYNGEE. Profiling of TCR beta VDJ combinations and CDR3 sequences used genomic DNA as template. Each CDR3 protein is one row after TCRdb ran MiXCR on the reads. This sample has under 200,000 distinct CDR3 sequences; 45% to 55% occur once, and the top ten carry roughly 30%. Patients who underwent sequencing had shown CD8+CD57+ cell expansion by flow cytometry. Everyone among the patients had severe acquired aplastic anemia. Sampling of blood occurred while the patients had still received no therapy. Sequencing input: sorted CD4+, CD8+, or CD8+CD57+ T cells (not recorded which) from PBMCs. The source of this sequence is a human donor with aplastic anemia. The J gene is TRBJ2-5, the V gene TRBV9; D possibly matches TRBD1 or TRBD2 (7 bases each). The CDR3 loop is CSSSVGTQGGETQYF. CDR3 nucleotide sequence: TGTTCCAGCAGCGTCGGCACTCAGGGGGGGGAGACCCAGTACTTC. The whole variable domain, filled in from reference TRBV9 and TRBJ2-5, reads DSGVTQTPKHLITATGQRVTLRCSPRSGDLSVYWYQQSLDQGLQFLIQYYNGEERAKGNILERFSAQQFPDLHSELNLSSLELGDSALYFCSSSVGTQGGETQYFGPGTRLLVL.